The 16 T cell receptor beta chains below all came from one sample that was sequenced in a study of T cells in Graves' hyperthyroidism and ophthalmopathy. The CDR3 regions of TCR beta were amplified from RNA transcripts. HTBI primers were used for first-round RT-PCR of the TCR CDR3. TCRdb processed the multiplex PCR reads anew with MiXCR; each CDR3 protein has one entry. This sample has about 380,000 distinct CDR3 sequences, with under 20% found just once. The sample was blood. The receptors here all came from a man aged 18-30 years with Graves' ophthalmopathy.

This clonotype occurred many times. For the CDR3, the DNA is TGTGCCAGCAGGGGGGGGAGTGGCGGGTTACTTTATGGCTACACCTTC. It specifies CASRGGSGGLLYGYTF. V is TRBV2 and J is TRBJ1-2, with D maybe TRBD1 (5 bases). Germline loops: CDR1 SNHLY, CDR2 FYNNEI. V was pared by 6 bases and J by 5 bases, with 22 bases between. The CDR3 runs 16 residues.

Remarks on this clonotype: The junction departs from the called germline gene at one end, perhaps through a read error. V and J are TRBV5-1 and TRBJ2-7; D is possibly TRBD1 (5 bases). The CDR3 loop spans 14 amino acids. From germline, CDR1 is SGHRS and CDR2 YFSETQ. The CDR3 is CASSSDSRSYEQYF. CDR3 nucleotides: TGTGCCAGCAGCTCCGACAGCCGATCCTACGAGCAGTACTTC.

As to this clonotype: A much more abundant neighbour one base away suggests this may be a read error. The chain is built from TRBV28 and TRBJ2-5, with 9 positions matching TRBD1. Trimming cost V 2 bases and J 5 bases; bases outside gene matches: 6. Germline V gene data show CDR1 as MDHEN and CDR2 as SYDVKM. This CDR3 has 15 amino acids. The CDR3 DNA reads as TGTGCCAGCAGTTTAAACAGGGGGCCAGGGGAGACCCAGTACTTC. It encodes CASSLNRGPGETQYF.

The rearrangement uses TRBV28 and TRBJ1-1, with 8 bases matching TRBD1. Looked up from germline, CDR1 is MDHEN and CDR2 is SYDVKM. V dropped 6 bases and J dropped 10; count of bases not matched to a gene: 10. The CDR3 extends over 13 amino acids. CDR3 bases: TGTGCCAGCAGCTGGACAGGGACCCGGAGAGCTTTCTTT. It yields the protein CASSWTGTRRAFF.

V and J are TRBV15 and TRBJ2-7; 9 bases are a match to TRBD2. The germline gives CDR1 LNHNV, CDR2 YYDKDF (reference sequence). The CDR3 spans 16 residues. V trimming: 4 bases; J trimming: 2 bases; junction bases outside the gene matches: 9. The CDR3 DNA sequence: TGTGCCACCAGCACCCGGGAGCGGGGGGCCGCCTACGAGCAGTACTTC. This codes for CATSTRERGAAYEQYF.

This clonotype showed up many times. The chain recombines TRBV7-6 with TRBJ1-1; 7 nucleotides align to TRBD1. In germline, CDR1 is SGHVS, CDR2 FNYEAQ. This CDR3 comprises 18 residues. J was trimmed by 1 base and V by 4 bases; bases with no gene match: 15. CDR3 protein: CASSSRQISGTANTEAFF. CDR3 DNA: TGTGCCAGCAGCTCACGACAGATTTCCGGGACAGCGAACACTGAAGCTTTCTTT.

This sequence joins TRBV12-3 or TRBV12-4 and TRBJ2-5, with D hard to call. V was trimmed by 10 bases and J by 5 bases, leaving 8 bases between them. This CDR3 is 10 amino acids long. This chain's CDR3 is CATGEETQYF. CDR3 coding DNA: TGTGCCACAGGAGAGGAGACCCAGTACTTC.

J is TRBJ2-1 and V is TRBV11-2; the D gene is possibly TRBD2 (6 bases). The germline V gene has CDR1 SGHAT and CDR2 FQNNGV. The V gene lost 5 bases and the J gene lost 0 bases, with 14 bases spanning the gap. The CDR3 covers 16 residues. The CDR3 DNA follows: TGTGCCAGCAGCGAACGGACTATCAGCTCCTACAATGAGCAGTTCTTC. Residues: CASSERTISSYNEQFF.

In its sample, this clonotype was seen a few times. The V call is TRBV6-1, the J call TRBJ1-1; D gene ambiguous. Germline V gene data show CDR1 as MNHNS and CDR2 as SASEGT. The CDR3 is 14 residues long. Trimming shortened V by 4 bases and J by 0 bases, and 9 bases separated the two germline ends. CDR3 DNA sequence: TGTGCCAGCAGTGGGTTAGAGTTGAACACTGAAGCTTTCTTT. It encodes CASSGLELNTEAFF.

The sample holds many counts of this clonotype. The chain recombines TRBV2 with TRBJ2-1, with D maybe TRBD2 (5 bases). V dropped 2 bases and J dropped 1 base, with 12 bases sitting between them. Germline V gene data show CDR1 as SNHLY and CDR2 as FYNNEI. This CDR3 spans 16 amino acids. For the CDR3, the DNA is TGTGCCAGCAGTGAACTAGCTTCCGGGTCCTACAATGAGCAGTTCTTC. Its protein product is CASSELASGSYNEQFF.

The chain uses TRBV6-1 and TRBJ1-3, with D hard to call. V gave up 7 bases and J gave up 0 bases, with 10 bases separating them. The length of the CDR3 is 14 residues. CDR1 and CDR2 from the germline V gene are MNHNS and SASEGT. The chain's CDR3 is CASTSMSSGNTIYF. The DNA for the CDR3 is TGTGCCAGCACCAGCATGAGCTCTGGAAACACCATATATTTT.

This clonotype was seen a few times. The chain recombines TRBV2 with TRBJ1-2; 7 positions match TRBD1. The CDR3 contains 15 residues. With V trimmed by 10 bases and J by 2 bases, 13 bases remained unmatched. Germline V lookup: CDR1 SNHLY, CDR2 FYNNEI. The CDR3 nucleotides are TGTGCCACCCAGGGGGGAGGCCGAATAAACTATGGCTACACCTTC. Its protein product is CATQGGGRINYGYTF. Complete variable domain (other parts from reference TRBV2 and TRBJ1-2): EPEVTQTPSHQVTQMGQEVILRCVPISNHLYFYWYRQILGQKVEFLVSFYNNEISEKSEIFDDQFSVERPDGSNFTLKIRSTKLEDSAMYFCATQGGGRINYGYTFGSGTRLTVV.

Many counts were recorded for this clonotype. This chain uses TRBV27 with TRBJ2-1, with 11 bases that match TRBD2. The J segment lost 0 bases and the V segment lost 5 bases, leaving 9 bases of the junction unmatched. The CDR3 loop spans 18 amino acids. CDR1 MNHEY and CDR2 SMNVEV come from the germline V gene (reference sequence). This CDR3 is CASSRGLAGGFSYNEQFF. CDR3 bases: TGTGCCAGCAGTAGGGGCCTAGCGGGGGGATTCTCCTACAATGAGCAGTTCTTC.

This chain links TRBV5-1 with TRBJ2-2; tentatively, D is TRBD1 (6 bases). V lost 4 bases, J lost 5 bases, and 15 bases lay in between. This CDR3 is 15 amino acids long. Germline CDR1 is SGHRS and CDR2 is YFSETQ. Here the CDR3 DNA reads TGCGCCAGCAGCGTGAACACAGGGCCGACCGGGGAGCTGTTTTTT. This codes for CASSVNTGPTGELFF.

This clonotype has a count of ten or more. The chain recombines TRBV5-1 with TRBJ2-2; 9 bases fit TRBD1. Trimming cost V 5 bases and J 5 bases; bases outside gene matches: 4. CDR1 is SGHRS, CDR2 YFSETQ, per germline. The CDR3 is 14 amino acids. DNA of the CDR3: TGCGCCAGCAGGTGGACAGGGGAGACCGGGGAGCTGTTTTTT. Translated, it gives CASRWTGETGELFF. The whole variable domain, remainder taken from reference TRBV5-1 and TRBJ2-2, is KAGVTQTPRYLIKTRGQQVTLSCSPISGHRSVSWYQQTPGQGLQFLFEYFSETQRNKGNFPGRFSGRQFSNSRSEMNVSTLELGDSALYLCASRWTGETGELFFGEGSRLTVL.

Notes on this clonotype: A read error is possible here, since a much larger clone lies one base away. The chain is built from TRBV7-9 and TRBJ2-7, with D possibly matching TRBD2 (7 bases). V lost 5 bases and J lost 6, with 17 bases in between. This CDR3 contains 14 residues. The germline V gene encodes CDR1 SEHNR and CDR2 FQNEAQ (reference sequence). The CDR3 coding sequence is TGTGCCAGCAGCCCGGGGGGTACAGGGACCGAGCAGTACTTC. Residues: CASSPGGTGTEQYF.